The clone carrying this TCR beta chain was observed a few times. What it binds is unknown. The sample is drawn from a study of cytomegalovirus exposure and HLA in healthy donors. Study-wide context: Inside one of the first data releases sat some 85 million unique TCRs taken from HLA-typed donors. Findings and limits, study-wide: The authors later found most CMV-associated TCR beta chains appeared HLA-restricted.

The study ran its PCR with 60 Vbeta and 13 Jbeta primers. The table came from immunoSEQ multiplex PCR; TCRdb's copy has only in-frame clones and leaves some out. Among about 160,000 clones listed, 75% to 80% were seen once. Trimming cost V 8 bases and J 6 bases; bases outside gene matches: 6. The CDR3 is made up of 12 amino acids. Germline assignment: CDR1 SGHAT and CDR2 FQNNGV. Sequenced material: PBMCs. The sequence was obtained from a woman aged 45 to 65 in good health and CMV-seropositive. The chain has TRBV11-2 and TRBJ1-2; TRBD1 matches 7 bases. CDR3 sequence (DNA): TGTGCCAGCTACGGACAGGCGAATGGCTACACCTTC. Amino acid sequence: CASYGQANGYTF.